The 5 T cell receptor beta chains below come from one sample, sequenced in a study of T cell responses to AZD1222 COVID-19 vaccine. Only in-frame clones appear in the TCRdb table, and some are missing; sequencing was by immunoSEQ multiplex PCR. Of some 98,000 clones detected, 88% appear once; the ten largest clones hold 15% to 20%. Sequencing used peripheral blood, obtained 28 days after the second AZD1222 dose. The origin of the receptors is an adult who received the AZD1222 COVID-19 vaccine.

The chain combines TRBV6-5 with TRBJ1-1, with 7 bases aligning to TRBD1. V dropped 5 bases and J dropped 0; count of bases not matched to a gene: 3. The CDR3 consists of 14 residues. CDR1 is MNHEY and CDR2 is SVGAGI in the germline V gene. In DNA form, the CDR3 reads TGTGCCAGCAGTCGGGACAGAATGAACACTGAAGCTTTCTTT. Its translation is CASSRDRMNTEAFF.

J is TRBJ1-6 and V is TRBV28; TRBD1 agrees at 7 bases. Trimming removed 3 bases from V and 7 bases from J; junction bases left unmatched: 6. Germline CDR1 reads MDHEN; CDR2 reads SYDVKM. This CDR3 comprises 15 residues. The CDR3 region is CASSLPSGGNSPLHF. DNA of the CDR3: TGTGCCAGCAGTTTGCCTTCAGGGGGGAATTCACCCCTCCACTTT.

This chain uses TRBV5-1 with TRBJ2-4, with TRBD1 matching over 8 bases. Trimming removed 4 bases from V and 0 bases from J; junction bases left unmatched: 18. Looked up from germline, CDR1 is SGHRS and CDR2 is YFSETQ. The CDR3 has 20 residues. The CDR3 protein is CASSPRRTGKLTVAKNIQYF. CDR3 nucleotide sequence: TGCGCCAGCAGCCCGAGAAGGACAGGGAAACTAACCGTAGCCAAAAACATTCAGTACTTC.

This clone was detected only a few times. The chain joins TRBV3-1 (or the pseudogene TRBV3-2) to TRBJ1-5, with D perhaps matching TRBD1 (5 bases). V was cut by 4 bases and J by 11 bases, with 15 bases left in between. Germline lookup yields CDR1 LGHDT and CDR2 YNNKEL (reference sequence). The CDR3 has 13 amino acids. CDR3 protein: CASSRGSAPAQHF. The CDR3 nucleotides are TGTGCCAGCAGCCGGGGCAGTGCCCCAGCCCAGCATTTT.

The chain employs TRBV30 and TRBJ1-6; a weak D match, TRBD1 (5 bases). The germline V gene has CDR1 GTSNPN and CDR2 SVGIG (reference sequence). The V end lost 1 base, the J end lost 8 bases, and 12 bases lay between the germline ends. CDR3 length equals 14 residues. This CDR3 reads CAWSARGGDSPLHF. CDR3 bases: TGTGCCTGGAGTGCGCGGGGGGGGGATTCACCCCTCCACTTT. The full variable domain, its missing parts supplied by reference TRBV30 and TRBJ1-6, is SQTIHQWPATLVQPVGSPLSLECTVEGTSNPNLYWYRQAAGRGLQLLFYSVGIGQISSEVPQNLSASRPQDRQFILSSKKLLLSDSGFYLCAWSARGGDSPLHFGNGTRLTVT.